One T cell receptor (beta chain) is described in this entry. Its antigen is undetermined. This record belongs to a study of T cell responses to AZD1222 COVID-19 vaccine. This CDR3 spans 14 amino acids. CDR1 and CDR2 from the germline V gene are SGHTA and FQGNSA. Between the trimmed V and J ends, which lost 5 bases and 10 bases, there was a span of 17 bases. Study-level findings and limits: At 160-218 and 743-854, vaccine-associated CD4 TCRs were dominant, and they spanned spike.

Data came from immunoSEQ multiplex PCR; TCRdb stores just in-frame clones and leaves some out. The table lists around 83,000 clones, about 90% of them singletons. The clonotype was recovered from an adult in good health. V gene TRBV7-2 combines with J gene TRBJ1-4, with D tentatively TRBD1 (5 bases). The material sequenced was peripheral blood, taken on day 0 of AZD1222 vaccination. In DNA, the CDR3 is TGTGCCAGCAGCCTCCTGTTTGGGGGGGGAAAACTGTTTTTT. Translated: CASSLLFGGGKLFF.